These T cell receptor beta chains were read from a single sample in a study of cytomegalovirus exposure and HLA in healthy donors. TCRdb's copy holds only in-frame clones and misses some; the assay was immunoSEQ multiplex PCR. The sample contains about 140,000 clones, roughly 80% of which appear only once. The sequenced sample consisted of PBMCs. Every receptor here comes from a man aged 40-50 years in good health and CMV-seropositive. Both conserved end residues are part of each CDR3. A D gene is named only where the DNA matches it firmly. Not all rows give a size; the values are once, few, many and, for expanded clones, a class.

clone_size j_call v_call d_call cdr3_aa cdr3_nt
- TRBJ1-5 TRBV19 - CASSMTHRVNQPQHF TGTGCCAGTAGTATGACCCACAGGGTCAATCAGCCCCAGCATTTT
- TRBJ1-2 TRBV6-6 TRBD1 CASAMDRPLGYTF TGTGCCAGCGCGATGGACAGGCCATTGGGCTACACCTTC
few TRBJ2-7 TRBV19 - CASSIYLGQIYEQYF TGTGCCAGTAGTATTTATTTGGGGCAGATCTACGAGCAGTACTTC
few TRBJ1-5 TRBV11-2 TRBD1 CASSPGQGGQPQHF TGTGCCAGCAGCCCGGGTCAGGGGGGACAGCCCCAGCATTTT
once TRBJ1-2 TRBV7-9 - CASSLSSGVSGGYTF TGTGCCAGCAGCTTATCTTCAGGGGTCAGCGGTGGCTACACCTTC
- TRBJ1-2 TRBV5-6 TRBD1 CASSLDYGTGNYGYTF TGTGCCAGCAGCTTGGATTACGGGACAGGCAACTATGGCTACACCTTC
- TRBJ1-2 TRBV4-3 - CASSQGGTGGTF TGCGCCAGCAGCCAAGGGGGCACGGGTGGCACCTTC
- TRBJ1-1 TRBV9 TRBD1 CASRPDRDDTEAFF TGTGCCAGCAGACCGGACAGGGATGACACTGAAGCTTTCTTT
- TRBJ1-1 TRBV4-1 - CASSTPPRSMNTEAFF TGCGCCAGCAGCACCCCCCCGAGGTCCATGAACACTGAAGCTTTCTTT
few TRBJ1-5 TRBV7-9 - CASSPQGDNQPQHF TGTGCCAGCAGCCCCCAAGGGGACAATCAGCCCCAGCATTTT
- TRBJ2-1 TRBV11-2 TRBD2 CASSLASHSGSLDEQFF TGTGCCAGCAGCTTAGCCTCCCATAGCGGGAGTCTGGATGAGCAGTTCTTC
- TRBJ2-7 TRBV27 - CASSFGAGGTYEQYF -
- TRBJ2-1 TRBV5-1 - CASRGDIGTYNEQFF TGCGCCAGCAGAGGGGACATCGGGACCTACAATGAGCAGTTCTTC
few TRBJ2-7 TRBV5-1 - CASSLQGRSIHEQYF TGCGCCAGCAGCTTACAGGGAAGGAGTATCCACGAGCAGTACTTC
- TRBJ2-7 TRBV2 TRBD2 CASSLGLADTYEQYF TGTGCCAGCAGCCTCGGACTAGCGGATACCTACGAGCAGTACTTC
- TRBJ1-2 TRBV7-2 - CASSLMQGTNYGYTF TGTGCCAGCAGCTTAATGCAGGGTACTAACTATGGCTACACCTTC
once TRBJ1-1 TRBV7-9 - CASSSGAEAFF TGTGCCAGCAGTTCAGGGGCCGAAGCTTTCTTT
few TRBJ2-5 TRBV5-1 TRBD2 CASSWRGGQETQYF TGCGCCAGCAGCTGGCGGGGGGGCCAAGAGACCCAGTACTTC
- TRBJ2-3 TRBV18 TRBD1 CASSPGTGGGDTQYF TGTGCCAGCTCACCAGGGACAGGGGGGGGAGATACGCAGTATTTT
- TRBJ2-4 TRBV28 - CATEGALAKNIQYF TGTGCCACCGAGGGTGCCTTAGCCAAAAACATTCAGTACTTC
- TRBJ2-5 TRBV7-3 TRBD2 CASSSGGSGTETQYF TGTGCCAGCAGCTCGGGGGGGTCCGGGACGGAGACCCAGTACTTC
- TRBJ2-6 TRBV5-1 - CASSSRQSSGANVLTF TGCGCCAGCAGCTCCCGACAGAGCTCTGGGGCCAACGTCCTGACTTTC